This T cell receptor (beta chain) was captured by sequencing in a study of T-cell memory formation after mild COVID-19. On the study more broadly: Largely donor-specific sequence clusters came from a couple of donors. Whole-study findings and limits: Later expanders leaned toward CD4+, whereas clones contracting from day 15 to 85 were balanced CD4/CD8. CD4+ contracting clones were found mainly in CM and EM, and CD8+ ones in EMRA.

The sample holds a few counts of this clonotype. Its antigen is not identified. With 3 bases clipped from V and 2 bases from J, the junction kept 15 bases outside the gene matches. The CDR3 extends over 19 amino acids. MiXCR was run by TCRdb on the 5' RACE reads, yielding one entry per CDR3 protein. The data show around 370,000 distinct CDR3 sequences, with roughly 20% seen just once and roughly an eighth held by the top ten. The receptor was derived from an adult woman who had mild COVID-19 (a few samples of this study predate the infection). Cell type and time point are not known. The chain is built from TRBV12-3 or TRBV12-4 and TRBJ1-2; 10 nucleotides match TRBD1. Input material: PBMCs or a T cell subset sorted from them (not recorded which). The CDR3 spells CASSFRVTGGARRNYGYTF. CDR3 nucleotides: TGTGCCAGCAGTTTTCGGGTGACAGGGGGCGCGAGGAGGAACTATGGCTACACCTTC.